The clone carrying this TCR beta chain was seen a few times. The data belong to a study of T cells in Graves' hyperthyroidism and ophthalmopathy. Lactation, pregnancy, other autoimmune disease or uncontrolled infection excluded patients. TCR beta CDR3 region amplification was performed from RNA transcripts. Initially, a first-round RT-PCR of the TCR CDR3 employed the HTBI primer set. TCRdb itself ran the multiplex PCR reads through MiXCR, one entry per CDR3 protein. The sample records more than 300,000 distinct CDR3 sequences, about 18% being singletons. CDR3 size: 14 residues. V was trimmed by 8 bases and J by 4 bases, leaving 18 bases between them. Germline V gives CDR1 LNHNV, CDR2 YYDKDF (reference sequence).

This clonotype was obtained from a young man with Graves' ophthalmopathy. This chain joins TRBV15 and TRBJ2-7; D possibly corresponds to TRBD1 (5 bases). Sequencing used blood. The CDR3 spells CATGPEAGFYEQYF. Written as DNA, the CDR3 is TGTGCCACCGGCCCTGAGGCAGGGTTTTACGAGCAGTACTTC.